The source of this T cell receptor beta chain is a study of blood T cell repertoires in COVID-19. Within 2 weeks before study entry, exposed participants met a COVID-19 case. Germline values: CDR1 LNHNV, CDR2 YYDKDF (reference sequence). Trimming took off 0 bases at V and 4 bases at J, with 12 bases between the two ends. The CDR3 length is 15 residues. Sequencing used immunoSEQ multiplex PCR; TCRdb keeps in-frame clones, though not all of them. In the table there are fewer than 250,000 clones, around four fifths of which are singletons. This TCR derives from a woman between 40 and 55 years old who had been exposed to COVID-19. The chain employs TRBV15 and TRBJ2-5, with D maybe TRBD2 (7 bases). The sequenced material came from PBMCs or T cells enriched from blood (not recorded which). The CDR3 DNA sequence: TGTGCCACCAGCAGAGAGGGGGGGCGCAGAGAGACCCAGTACTTC. Translation: CATSREGGRRETQYF.